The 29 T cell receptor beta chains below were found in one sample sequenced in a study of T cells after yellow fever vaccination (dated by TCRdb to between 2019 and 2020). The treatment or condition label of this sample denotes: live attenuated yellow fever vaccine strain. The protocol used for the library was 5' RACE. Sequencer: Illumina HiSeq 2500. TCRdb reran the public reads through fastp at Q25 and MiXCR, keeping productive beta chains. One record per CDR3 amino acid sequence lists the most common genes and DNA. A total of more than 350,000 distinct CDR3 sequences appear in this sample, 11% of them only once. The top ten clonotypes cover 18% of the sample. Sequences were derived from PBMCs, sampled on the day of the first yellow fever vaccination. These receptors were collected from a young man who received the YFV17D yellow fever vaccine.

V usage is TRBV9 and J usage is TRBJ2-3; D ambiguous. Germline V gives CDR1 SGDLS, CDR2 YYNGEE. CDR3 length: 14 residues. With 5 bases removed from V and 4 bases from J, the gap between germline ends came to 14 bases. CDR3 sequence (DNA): TGTGCCAGCAGGCCCCCGGTCGTCGCAGATACGCAGTATTTT. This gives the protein CASRPPVVADTQYF. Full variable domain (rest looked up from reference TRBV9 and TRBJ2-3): DSGVTQTPKHLITATGQRVTLRCSPRSGDLSVYWYQQSLDQGLQFLIQYYNGEERAKGNILERFSAQQFPDLHSELNLSSLELGDSALYFCASRPPVVADTQYFGPGTRLTVL.

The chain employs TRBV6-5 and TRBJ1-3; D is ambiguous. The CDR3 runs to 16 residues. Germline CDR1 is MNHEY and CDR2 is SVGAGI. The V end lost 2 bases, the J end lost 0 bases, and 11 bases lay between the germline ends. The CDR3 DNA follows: TGTGCCAGCAGTTACAGACCGCCGGGCTCTGGAAACACCATATATTTT. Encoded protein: CASSYRPPGSGNTIYF.

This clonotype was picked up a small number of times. CDR3 loop: CASSLSLSYGYTF. The CDR3 nucleotides read TGTGCCAGCAGCTTATCTCTCTCCTATGGCTACACCTTC. The chain couples TRBV7-9 to TRBJ1-2; no clear D gene. Germline V CDR1 and CDR2: SEHNR, FQNEAQ (reference sequence). CDR3 length equals 13 residues. The V end was cut by 2 bases, the J end by 4 bases, with 8 bases between.

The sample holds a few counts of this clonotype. The CDR3 sequence: CASSFFGSEQYF. As DNA, the CDR3 is TGTGCCAGCAGCTTTTTTGGCAGCGAGCAGTACTTC. The rearrangement joins TRBV5-6 to TRBJ2-7; D ambiguous. The V gene's germline CDR1 is SGHDT and CDR2 YYEEEE. Trimming cost V 2 bases and J 6 bases, with 9 bases left between them. The CDR3 has 12 amino acids.

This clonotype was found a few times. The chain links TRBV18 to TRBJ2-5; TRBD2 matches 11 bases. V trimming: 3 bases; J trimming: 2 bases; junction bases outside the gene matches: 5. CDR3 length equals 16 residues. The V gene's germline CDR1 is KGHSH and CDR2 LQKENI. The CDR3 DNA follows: TGTGCCAGCTCACCGCGACTAGCGGGGACGCAAGAGACCCAGTACTTC. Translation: CASSPRLAGTQETQYF.

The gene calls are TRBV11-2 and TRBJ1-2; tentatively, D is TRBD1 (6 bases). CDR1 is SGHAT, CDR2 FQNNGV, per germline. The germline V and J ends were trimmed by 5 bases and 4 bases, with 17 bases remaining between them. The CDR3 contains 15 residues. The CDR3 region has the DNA TGTGCCAGCAGCCAGGGACAAGTGGACTTCTATGGCTACACCTTC. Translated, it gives CASSQGQVDFYGYTF.

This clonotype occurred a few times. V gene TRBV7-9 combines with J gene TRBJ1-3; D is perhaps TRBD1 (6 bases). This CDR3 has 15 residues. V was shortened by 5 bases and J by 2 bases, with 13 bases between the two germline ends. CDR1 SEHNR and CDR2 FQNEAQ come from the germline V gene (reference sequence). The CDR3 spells CASSTHRVAGNTIYF. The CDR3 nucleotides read TGTGCCAGCAGCACCCACAGGGTCGCTGGAAACACCATATATTTT. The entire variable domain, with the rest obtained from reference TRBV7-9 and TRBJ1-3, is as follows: DTGVSQNPRHKITKRGQNVTFRCDPISEHNRLYWYRQTLGQGPEFLTYFQNEAQLEKSRLLSDRFSAERPKGSFSTLEIQRTEQGDSAMYLCASSTHRVAGNTIYFGEGSWLTVV.

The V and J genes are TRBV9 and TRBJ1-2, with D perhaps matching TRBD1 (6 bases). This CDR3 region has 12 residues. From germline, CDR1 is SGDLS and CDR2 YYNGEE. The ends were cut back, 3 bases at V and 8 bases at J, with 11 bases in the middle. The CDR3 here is CASSDREEGYTF. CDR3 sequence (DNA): TGTGCCAGCAGCGACAGGGAAGAAGGCTACACCTTC.

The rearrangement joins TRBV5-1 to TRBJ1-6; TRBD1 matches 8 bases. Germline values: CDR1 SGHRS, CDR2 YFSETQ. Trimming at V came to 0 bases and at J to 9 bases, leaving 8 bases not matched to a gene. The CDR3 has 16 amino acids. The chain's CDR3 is CASSLVPQGVGSPLHF. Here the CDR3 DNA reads TGCGCCAGCAGCTTGGTCCCACAGGGGGTCGGTTCACCCCTCCACTTT.

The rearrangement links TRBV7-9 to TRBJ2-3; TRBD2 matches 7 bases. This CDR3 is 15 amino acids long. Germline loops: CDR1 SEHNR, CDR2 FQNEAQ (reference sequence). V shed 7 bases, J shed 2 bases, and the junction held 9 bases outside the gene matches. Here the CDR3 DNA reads TGTGCCAGCACCCCCCGCGGGGGTAACACAGATACGCAGTATTTT. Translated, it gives CASTPRGGNTDTQYF.

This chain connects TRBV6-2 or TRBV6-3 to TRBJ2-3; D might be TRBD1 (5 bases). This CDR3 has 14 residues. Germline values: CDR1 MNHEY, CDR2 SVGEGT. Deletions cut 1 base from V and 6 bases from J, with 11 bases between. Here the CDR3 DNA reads TGTGCCAGCAGTTACTACAGGATCCAGGATACGCAGTATTTT. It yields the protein CASSYYRIQDTQYF.

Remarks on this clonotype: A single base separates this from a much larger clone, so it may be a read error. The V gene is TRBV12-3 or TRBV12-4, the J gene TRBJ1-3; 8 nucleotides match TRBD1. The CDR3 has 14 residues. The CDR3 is CARSGGESGKTIYF. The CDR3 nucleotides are TGTGCCAGATCAGGGGGCGAGTCTGGAAAGACCATATATTTT.

The CDR3 region is CASSPPAGSKTQNTGELFF. CDR3 DNA sequence: TGTGCCAGCAGCCCCCCGGCGGGCAGTAAAACCCAGAACACCGGGGAGCTGTTTTTT. This rearrangement joins TRBV11-1 to TRBJ2-2; a weak D match, TRBD2 (5 bases). V was clipped by 5 bases and J by 1 base, with 23 bases between them. CDR1 and CDR2 from the germline V gene are SGHAT and FQDESV (reference sequence). The CDR3 has 19 residues.

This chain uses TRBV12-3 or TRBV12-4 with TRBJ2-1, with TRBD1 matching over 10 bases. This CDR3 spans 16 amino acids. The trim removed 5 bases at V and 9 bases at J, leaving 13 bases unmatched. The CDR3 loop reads CASSPRTGGVYGEQFF. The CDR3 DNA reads TGTGCCAGCAGTCCGCGGACAGGGGGTGTTTACGGTGAGCAGTTCTTC.

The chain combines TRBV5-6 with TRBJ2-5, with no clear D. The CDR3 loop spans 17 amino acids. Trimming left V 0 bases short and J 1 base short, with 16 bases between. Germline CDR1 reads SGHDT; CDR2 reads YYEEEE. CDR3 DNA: TGTGCCAGCAGCTTGGCCCCCCGTGAATGGAGCCAAGAGACCCAGTACTTC. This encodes CASSLAPREWSQETQYF.

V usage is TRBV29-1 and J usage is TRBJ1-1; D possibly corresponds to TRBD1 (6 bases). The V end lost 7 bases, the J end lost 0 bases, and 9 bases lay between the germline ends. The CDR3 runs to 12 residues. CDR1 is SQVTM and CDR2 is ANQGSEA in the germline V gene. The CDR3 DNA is TGCAGCGGGGGACAAATGAACACTGAAGCTTTCTTT. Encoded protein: CSGGQMNTEAFF.

As DNA, the CDR3 is TGTGCCAGCAGTGCCAGGGGACTAGCGGCCTACGAGCAGTACTTC. The encoded protein is CASSARGLAAYEQYF. The chain couples TRBV2 to TRBJ2-7; TRBD2 matches at 11 bases. The germline V gene has CDR1 SNHLY and CDR2 FYNNEI. The CDR3 runs to 15 residues. Trimming cost V 4 bases and J 2 bases; bases outside gene matches: 4.

CDR3 nucleotides: TGTGCCAGCAGCTTATTCGGTCAGGGTCCTTACGAGCAGTACTTC. It encodes CASSLFGQGPYEQYF. V and J are TRBV7-9 and TRBJ2-7, with D perhaps TRBD1 (5 bases). Between the trimmed V and J ends, which lost 2 bases and 4 bases, there was a span of 15 bases. Germline assignment: CDR1 SEHNR and CDR2 FQNEAQ (reference sequence). The CDR3 covers 15 residues. The complete variable domain, with remaining parts taken from reference TRBV7-9 and TRBJ2-7, reads DTGVSQNPRHKITKRGQNVTFRCDPISEHNRLYWYRQTLGQGPEFLTYFQNEAQLEKSRLLSDRFSAERPKGSFSTLEIQRTEQGDSAMYLCASSLFGQGPYEQYFGPGTRLTVT.

The CDR3: CASSPWGLAGDTDTQYF. The CDR3 DNA reads TGTGCCAGCAGCCCCTGGGGACTAGCGGGAGACACAGATACGCAGTATTTT. J is TRBJ2-3 and V is TRBV9; 14 nucleotides agree with TRBD2. The CDR3 extends over 17 amino acids. CDR1 and CDR2 from the germline V gene are SGDLS and YYNGEE. V gave up 4 bases and J gave up 2 bases; unmatched junction bases: 6.

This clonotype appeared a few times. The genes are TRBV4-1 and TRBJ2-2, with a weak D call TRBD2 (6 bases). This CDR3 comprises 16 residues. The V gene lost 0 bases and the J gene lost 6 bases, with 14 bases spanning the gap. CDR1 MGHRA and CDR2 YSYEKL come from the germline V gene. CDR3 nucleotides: TGCGCCAGCAGCCAAGATAATGCGGGGTTATCCGGGGAGCTGTTTTTT. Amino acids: CASSQDNAGLSGELFF.

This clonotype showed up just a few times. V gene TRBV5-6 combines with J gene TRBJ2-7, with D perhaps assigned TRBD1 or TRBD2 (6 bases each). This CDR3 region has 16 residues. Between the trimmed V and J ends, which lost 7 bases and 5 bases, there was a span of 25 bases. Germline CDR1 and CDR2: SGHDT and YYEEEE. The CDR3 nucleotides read TGTGCCAGCTTAACCCCGGGGGCCCGTTCGGCAGACGAGCAGTACTTC. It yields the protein CASLTPGARSADEQYF.

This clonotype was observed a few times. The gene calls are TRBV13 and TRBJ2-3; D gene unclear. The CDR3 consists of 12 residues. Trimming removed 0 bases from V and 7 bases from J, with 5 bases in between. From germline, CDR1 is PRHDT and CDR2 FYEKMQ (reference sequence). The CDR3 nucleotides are TGTGCCAGCAGCTTAGGGGTGAATACGCAGTATTTT. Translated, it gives CASSLGVNTQYF.

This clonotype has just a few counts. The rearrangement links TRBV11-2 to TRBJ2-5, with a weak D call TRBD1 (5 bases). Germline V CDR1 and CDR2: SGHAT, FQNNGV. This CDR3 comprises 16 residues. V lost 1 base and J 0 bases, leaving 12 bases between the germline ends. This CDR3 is CASSLVASGYQETQYF. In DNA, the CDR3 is TGTGCCAGCAGCTTAGTCGCCTCAGGGTACCAAGAGACCCAGTACTTC.

The CDR3 DNA is TGCGCCAGCAGCCCCAGGGGGCCGGCCGGGGAGCTGTTTTTT. Translating gives CASSPRGPAGELFF. The rearrangement uses TRBV5-1 and TRBJ2-2; 8 bases are shared with TRBD1. There are 14 residues in the CDR3. Trimming took 4 bases from V and 6 from J; bases not matched to a gene: 5. Germline CDR1 is SGHRS and CDR2 is YFSETQ.

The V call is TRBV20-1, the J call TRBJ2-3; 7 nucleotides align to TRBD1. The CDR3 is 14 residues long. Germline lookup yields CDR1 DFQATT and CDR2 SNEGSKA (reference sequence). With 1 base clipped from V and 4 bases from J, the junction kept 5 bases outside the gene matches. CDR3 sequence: CSARVFTGADTQYF. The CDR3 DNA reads TGCAGTGCTAGAGTATTTACAGGGGCAGATACGCAGTATTTT.

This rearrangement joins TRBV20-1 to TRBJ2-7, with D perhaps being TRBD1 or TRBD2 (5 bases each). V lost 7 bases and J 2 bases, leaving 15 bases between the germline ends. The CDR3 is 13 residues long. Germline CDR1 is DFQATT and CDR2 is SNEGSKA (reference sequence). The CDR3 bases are TGCAGTGTAGCCGGGACCCCAACCTACGAGCAGTACTTC. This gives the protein CSVAGTPTYEQYF.

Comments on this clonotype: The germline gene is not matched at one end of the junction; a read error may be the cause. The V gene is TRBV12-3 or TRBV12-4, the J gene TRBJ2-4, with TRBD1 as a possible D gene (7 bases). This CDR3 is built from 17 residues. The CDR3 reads CASMNNGGGAAKSIQYF. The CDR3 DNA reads TGTGCCAGCATGAATAATGGAGGGGGCGCAGCCAAAAGCATTCAGTACTTC.

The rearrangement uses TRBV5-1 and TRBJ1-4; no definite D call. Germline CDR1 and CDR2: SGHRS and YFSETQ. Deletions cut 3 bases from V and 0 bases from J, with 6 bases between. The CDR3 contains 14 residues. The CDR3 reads CASSSGTTNEKLFF. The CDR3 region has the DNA TGCGCCAGCAGCTCCGGGACAACTAATGAAAAACTGTTTTTT.

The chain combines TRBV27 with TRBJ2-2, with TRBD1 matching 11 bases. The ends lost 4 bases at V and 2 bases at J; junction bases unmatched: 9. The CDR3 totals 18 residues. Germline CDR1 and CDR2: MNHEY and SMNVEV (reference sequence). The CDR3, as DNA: TGTGCCAGCAGTTGGAACGGACAGGGGGCCGGTAACACCGGGGAGCTGTTTTTT. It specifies CASSWNGQGAGNTGELFF.